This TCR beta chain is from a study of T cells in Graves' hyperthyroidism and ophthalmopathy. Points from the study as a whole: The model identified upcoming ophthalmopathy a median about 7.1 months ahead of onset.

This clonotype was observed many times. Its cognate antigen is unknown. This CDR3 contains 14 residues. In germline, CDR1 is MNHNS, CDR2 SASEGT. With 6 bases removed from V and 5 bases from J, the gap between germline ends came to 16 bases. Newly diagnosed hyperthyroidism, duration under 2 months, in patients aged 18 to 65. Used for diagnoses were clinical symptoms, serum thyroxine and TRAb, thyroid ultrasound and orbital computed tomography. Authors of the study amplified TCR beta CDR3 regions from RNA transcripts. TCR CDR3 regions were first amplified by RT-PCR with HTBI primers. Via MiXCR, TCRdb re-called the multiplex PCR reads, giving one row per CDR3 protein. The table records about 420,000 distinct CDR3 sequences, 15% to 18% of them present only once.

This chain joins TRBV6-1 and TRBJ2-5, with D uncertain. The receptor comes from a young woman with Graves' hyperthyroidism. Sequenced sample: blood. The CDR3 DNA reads TGTGCCAGCAGAAAGTTGGGTAGGCACGAGACCCAGTACTTC. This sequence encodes CASRKLGRHETQYF.